The rows below give T cell receptor beta chains drawn from one sample of a study of T cell repertoires in cytomegalovirus infection. TCRdb passed the reads through MiXCR, listing each CDR3 protein once. This table has approximately 250,000 distinct CDR3 sequences, 22% appearing once. The specimen was CD8+ T cells from PBMCs. The receptors come from a human donor in good health (CMV status not recorded). Some clones in this sample may be carry-over from other donors' samples. Both conserved end residues are part of each CDR3. D genes are given only for firm matches. Only some rows state a clone size, as once, few, many or a class for expanded clones.

j_call clone_size d_call v_call cdr3_aa cdr3_nt
TRBJ2-3 - TRBD2 TRBV7-9 CASRTAGGSTDTQYF TGTGCCAGCAGAACAGCGGGGGGTAGCACAGATACGCAGTATTTT
TRBJ1-5 many - TRBV7-6 CASSPGRGGSNQPQHF TGTGCCAGCAGCCCGGGACGGGGAGGGAGCAATCAGCCCCAGCATTTT
TRBJ1-2 few - TRBV5-1 CASSWETGASLNYGYTF TGCGCCAGCAGCTGGGAGACAGGTGCTTCGCTTAACTATGGCTACACCTTC
TRBJ2-2 - - TRBV5-1 CASSLGRATVGELFF TGCGCCAGCAGCTTGGGACGAGCGACAGTCGGGGAGCTGTTTTTT
TRBJ1-1 - - TRBV20-1 CSAETPRAAAGDTEAFF TGCAGTGCCGAGACCCCCCGAGCAGCCGCGGGGGACACTGAAGCTTTCTTT
TRBJ1-2 few - TRBV27 CASSLYPASSYGYTF TGTGCCAGCAGTTTATACCCGGCCAGTTCGTATGGCTACACCTTC
TRBJ2-1 few TRBD2 TRBV20-1 CSVNTGGSYNEQFF TGCAGTGTTAACACGGGGGGTTCCTACAATGAGCAGTTCTTC
TRBJ2-7 - - TRBV28 CATTRDTSSSYEQYF TGTGCCACTACCAGGGACACCTCTAGCTCCTACGAGCAGTACTTC
TRBJ1-1 - - TRBV14 CASSITGTANSDEAFF TGTGCCAGCAGCATCACCGGGACGGCAAATTCCGATGAAGCTTTCTTT
TRBJ2-1 many TRBD2 TRBV9 CASSSSLAGGLYNEQFF TGTGCCAGCAGCTCCTCACTAGCGGGGGGTCTATACAATGAGCAGTTCTTC
TRBJ1-5 many - TRBV7-9 CASSPLSAEPQHF TGTGCCAGCAGCCCGTTATCCGCCGAGCCCCAGCATTTT
TRBJ2-7 few TRBD1 TRBV6-2/TRBV6-3 CASSYPGQGAIEQYF TGTGCCAGCAGTTATCCTGGACAGGGGGCCATCGAGCAGTACTTC
TRBJ2-1 many TRBD2 TRBV7-8 CASSLEIAGSYNEQFF TGTGCCAGCAGCTTAGAAATAGCGGGGTCCTACAATGAGCAGTTCTTC
TRBJ2-1 - - TRBV5-5 CANSWGNEQFF TGTGCCAACTCATGGGGCAATGAGCAGTTCTTC
TRBJ1-2 few - TRBV28 CASSLTLELSPYGYTF TGTGCCAGCAGTTTAACGTTGGAGCTCTCCCCCTATGGCTACACCTTC
TRBJ2-3 - - TRBV27 CASSFRGATDTQYF TGTGCCAGCAGTTTTCGGGGGGCAACTGATACGCAGTATTTT
TRBJ2-3 many - TRBV7-9 CASSLAGGSTQYF TGTGCCAGCAGCTTAGCGGGGGGTTCAACGCAGTATTTT
TRBJ2-3 - TRBD1 TRBV19 CASIAGGSTDTQYF TGTGCCAGTATAGCAGGGGGCAGCACAGATACGCAGTATTTT
TRBJ2-2 - - TRBV12-3/TRBV12-4 CASHRGTGELFF TGTGCTAGCCACCGGGGCACCGGGGAGCTGTTTTTT
TRBJ2-3 - - TRBV7-9 CASSSPMTGHTDTQYF TGTGCCAGCAGCTCCCCCATGACAGGACACACAGATACGCAGTATTTT
TRBJ2-3 few - TRBV2 CASSEFGREGDTQYF TGTGCCAGCAGTGAATTTGGCAGGGAAGGAGATACGCAGTATTTT
TRBJ2-7 few - TRBV6-5 CATVRTPSYEQYF TGTGCCACGGTCAGGACTCCCTCCTACGAGCAGTACTTC
TRBJ2-2 many TRBD2 TRBV7-8 CASSPAGGTGELFF TGTGCCAGCAGCCCAGCGGGGGGGACCGGGGAGCTGTTTTTT
TRBJ1-1 - - TRBV4-1 CASSHGQMNTEAFF TGCGCCAGCAGCCATGGACAGATGAACACTGAAGCTTTCTTT
TRBJ1-3 few TRBD1 TRBV10-3 CAITDPGTADRNTIYF TGTGCCATCACCGATCCCGGGACAGCCGACCGGAACACCATATATTTT
TRBJ1-3 few - TRBV5-6 CASSLAIVASLIYF TGTGCCAGCAGCTTGGCCATCGTGGCCTCTCTCATATATTTT
TRBJ2-3 - TRBD2 TRBV28 CASSSKLAGGRSSTDTQYF TGTGCCAGCAGTTCTAAACTAGCGGGGGGCCGGAGCTCCACAGATACGCAGTATTTT
TRBJ1-6 few - TRBV15 CATSRVRHVNSPLHF TGTGCCACCAGCAGAGTTCGACACGTTAATTCACCCCTCCACTTT
TRBJ1-1 few - TRBV5-4 CASSSRVEAFF TGTGCCAGCAGCTCCAGGGTTGAAGCTTTCTTT
TRBJ2-6 many - TRBV2 CASSDASGANVLTF TGTGCCAGCAGTGATGCCTCTGGGGCCAACGTCCTGACTTTC
TRBJ2-3 - - TRBV7-6 CASSPSWDTQYF TGTGCCAGCAGCCCCTCGTGGGATACGCAGTATTTT
TRBJ2-1 few TRBD1 TRBV7-8 CASSLGRGRENEQFF TGTGCCAGCAGCTTGGGCAGGGGGCGCGAAAATGAGCAGTTCTTC
TRBJ2-7 many - TRBV11-2 CASSFGGIGVGYEQYF TGTGCCAGCAGCTTTGGGGGGATTGGTGTGGGCTACGAGCAGTACTTC
TRBJ2-7 many - TRBV7-6 CASSLMTDYEQYF TGTGCCAGCAGCTTAATGACAGACTACGAGCAGTACTTC
TRBJ1-1 - - TRBV6-5 CASSYSGGLLNTEAFF TGTGCCAGCAGTTATTCGGGGGGGCTCCTGAACACTGAAGCTTTCTTT
TRBJ1-2 - - TRBV7-4 CASSLGGIYGYTF TGTGCCAGCAGCTTAGGGGGGATCTATGGCTACACCTTC
TRBJ2-7 - TRBD1 TRBV19 CASGTGPYEQYF TGTGCCAGTGGGACAGGGCCCTACGAGCAGTACTTC
TRBJ2-5 few TRBD1 TRBV13 CASSQLRDRRLQETQYF TGTGCCAGCAGTCAACTCCGGGACAGGCGACTCCAAGAGACCCAGTACTTC
TRBJ2-2 - - TRBV27 CASSLFRGGGELFF TGTGCCAGCAGTTTATTCAGGGGAGGCGGGGAGCTGTTTTTT
TRBJ2-1 many - TRBV7-9 CASSLSVNYNEQFF TGTGCCAGCAGCTTATCTGTCAACTACAATGAGCAGTTCTTC
TRBJ2-3 - TRBD2 TRBV20-1 CSATSGGARDTQYF TGCAGTGCTACTAGCGGGGGGGCCAGAGATACGCAGTATTTT
TRBJ2-5 - TRBD2 TRBV5-4 CASSLALAGQETQYF TGTGCCAGCAGCTTGGCCCTAGCGGGGCAAGAGACCCAGTACTTC
TRBJ2-7 few - TRBV10-3 CAISEPTMGGPDEQYF TGTGCCATCAGTGAGCCTACAATGGGGGGGCCAGACGAGCAGTACTTC
TRBJ2-4 many - TRBV7-8 CASSLNTLRNIQYF TGTGCCAGCAGCCTCAACACATTACGGAACATTCAGTACTTC
TRBJ2-5 - TRBD1 TRBV7-9 CASSLDPGTGAETQYF TGTGCCAGCAGCTTAGACCCCGGGACAGGGGCGGAGACCCAGTACTTC
TRBJ1-5 many TRBD1 TRBV12-3/TRBV12-4 CASSVTGARNQPQHF TGTGCCAGCAGTGTCACAGGGGCGCGAAATCAGCCCCAGCATTTT
TRBJ2-5 many - TRBV13 CASSPPDSGALGETQYF TGTGCCAGCAGCCCGCCGGACTCAGGGGCGCTGGGCGAGACCCAGTACTTC
TRBJ2-1 many TRBD1 TRBV7-3 CASTTGTGAYNEQFF TGTGCCAGCACCACCGGGACAGGGGCCTACAATGAGCAGTTCTTC
TRBJ2-1 few - TRBV14 CASSPLSPYEQFF TGTGCCAGCAGCCCCCTTAGTCCATATGAGCAGTTCTTC
TRBJ1-1 few - TRBV4-1 CASSQDGGLDTEAFF TGCGCCAGCAGCCAAGACGGAGGGCTGGACACTGAAGCTTTCTTT
TRBJ2-1 few TRBD2 TRBV13 CASSLGLAGEFF TGTGCCAGCAGCTTAGGGCTAGCGGGGGAGTTCTTC
TRBJ1-1 few - TRBV27 CASTRDPRDTEAFF TGTGCCAGCACCCGGGACCCTCGGGACACTGAAGCTTTCTTT
TRBJ1-1 - - TRBV28 CASSFRQDTEAFF TGTGCCAGCAGTTTTCGACAGGACACTGAAGCTTTCTTT
TRBJ1-6 - - TRBV5-5 CASRRGLYQHNSPLHF TGTGCCAGCAGGCGTGGTCTTTACCAACATAATTCACCCCTCCACTTT
TRBJ2-3 few - TRBV5-5 CASSLAFRDFGDTQYF TGTGCCAGCAGCTTGGCATTCCGGGATTTCGGAGATACGCAGTATTTT
TRBJ1-3 few - TRBV28 CASSLSGTILYF TGTGCCAGCAGTTTATCGGGAACCATCCTATATTTT
TRBJ1-5 - - TRBV20-1 CSARDPGRSNQPQHF TGCAGTGCTAGAGACCCGGGGAGGAGCAATCAGCCCCAGCATTTT
TRBJ1-4 few - TRBV5-1 CASSLESATNEKLFF TGCGCCAGCAGCTTGGAGTCTGCAACTAATGAAAAACTGTTTTTT
TRBJ2-1 - TRBD2 TRBV14 CASSIIAGGLNEQFF TGTGCCAGCTCAATCATAGCGGGGGGACTCAATGAGCAGTTCTTC